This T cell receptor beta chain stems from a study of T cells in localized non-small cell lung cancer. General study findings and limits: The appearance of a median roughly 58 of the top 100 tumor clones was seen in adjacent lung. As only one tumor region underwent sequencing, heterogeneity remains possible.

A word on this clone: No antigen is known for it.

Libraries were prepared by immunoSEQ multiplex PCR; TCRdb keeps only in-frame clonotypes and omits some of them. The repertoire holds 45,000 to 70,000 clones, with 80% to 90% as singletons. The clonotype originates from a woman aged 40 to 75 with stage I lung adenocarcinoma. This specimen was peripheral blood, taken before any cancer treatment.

CDR3 loop: CASSQVLWGAGYTF. The CDR3 coding sequence is TGTGCCAGCAGCCAAGTTTTGTGGGGGGCTGGCTACACCTTC. The rearrangement uses TRBV14 and TRBJ1-2, with TRBD1 as a possible D gene (6 bases). The ends were cut back, 1 base at V and 7 bases at J, with 13 bases in the middle. The CDR3 length is 14 residues. Germline V gene lookup returns CDR1 SGHDN and CDR2 FVKESK.